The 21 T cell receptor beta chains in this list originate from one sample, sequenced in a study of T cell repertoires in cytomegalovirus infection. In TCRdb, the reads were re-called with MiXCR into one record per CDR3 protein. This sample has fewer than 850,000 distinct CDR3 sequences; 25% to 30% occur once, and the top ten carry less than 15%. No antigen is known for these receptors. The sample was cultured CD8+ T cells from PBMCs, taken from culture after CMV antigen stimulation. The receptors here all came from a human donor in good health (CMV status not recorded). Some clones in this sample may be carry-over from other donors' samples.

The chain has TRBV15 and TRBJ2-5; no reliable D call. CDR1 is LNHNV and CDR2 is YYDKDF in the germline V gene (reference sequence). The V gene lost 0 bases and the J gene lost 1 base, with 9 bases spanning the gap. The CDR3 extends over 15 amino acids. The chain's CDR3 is CATSRDRRSQETQYF. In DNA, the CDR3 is TGTGCCACCAGCAGAGATCGTCGCAGCCAAGAGACCCAGTACTTC. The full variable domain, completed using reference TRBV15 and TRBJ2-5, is DAMVIQNPRYQVTQFGKPVTLSCSQTLNHNVMYWYQQKSSQAPKLLFHYYDKDFNNEADTPDNFQSRRPNTSFCFLDIRSPGLGDTAMYLCATSRDRRSQETQYFGPGTRLLVL.

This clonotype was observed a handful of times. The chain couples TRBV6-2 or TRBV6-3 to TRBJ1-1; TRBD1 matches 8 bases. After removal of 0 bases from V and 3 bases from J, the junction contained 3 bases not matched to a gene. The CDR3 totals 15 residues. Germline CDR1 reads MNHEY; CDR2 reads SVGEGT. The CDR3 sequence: CASSYSRQGHTEAFF. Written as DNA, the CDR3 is TGTGCCAGCAGTTACTCGAGACAGGGGCACACTGAAGCTTTCTTT.

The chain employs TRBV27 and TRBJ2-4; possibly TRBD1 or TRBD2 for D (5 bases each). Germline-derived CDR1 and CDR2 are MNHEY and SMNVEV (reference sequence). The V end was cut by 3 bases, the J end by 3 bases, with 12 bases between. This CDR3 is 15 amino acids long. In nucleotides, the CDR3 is TGTGCCAGCAGTTTGGTCCCTGGGGGCAAAAACATTCAGTACTTC. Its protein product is CASSLVPGGKNIQYF.

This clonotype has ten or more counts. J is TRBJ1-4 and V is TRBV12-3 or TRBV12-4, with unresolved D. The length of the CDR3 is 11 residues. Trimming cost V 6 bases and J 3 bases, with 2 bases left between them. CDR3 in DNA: TGTGCCAGCAGCTCTAATGAAAAACTGTTTTTT. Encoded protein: CASSSNEKLFF.

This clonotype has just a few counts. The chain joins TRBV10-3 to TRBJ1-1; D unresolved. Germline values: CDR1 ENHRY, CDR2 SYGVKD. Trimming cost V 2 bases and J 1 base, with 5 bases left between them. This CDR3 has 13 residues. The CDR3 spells CAISEGQNTEAFF. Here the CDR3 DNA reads TGTGCCATCAGTGAGGGCCAGAACACTGAAGCTTTCTTT.

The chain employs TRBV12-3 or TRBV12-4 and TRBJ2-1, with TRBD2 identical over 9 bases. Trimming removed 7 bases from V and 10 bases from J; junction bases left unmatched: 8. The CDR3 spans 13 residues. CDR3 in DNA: TGTGCCAGCACTGGCGGGGGGGCATGGGAGCAGTTCTTC. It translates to CASTGGGAWEQFF.

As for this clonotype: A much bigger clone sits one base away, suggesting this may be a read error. CDR3 nucleotide sequence: TGTGCCAGCAGCGTTTCGGGACAGGGGGCGACTGAAGCTTTCTTT. Translating it yields CASSVSGQGATEAFF. The rearrangement links TRBV7-1 to TRBJ1-1; 12 bases map to TRBD1. TRBV7-1 is an ORF; its function is uncertain. V lost 5 bases, J lost 5 bases, and 6 bases stayed unmatched. The CDR3 length is 15 residues.

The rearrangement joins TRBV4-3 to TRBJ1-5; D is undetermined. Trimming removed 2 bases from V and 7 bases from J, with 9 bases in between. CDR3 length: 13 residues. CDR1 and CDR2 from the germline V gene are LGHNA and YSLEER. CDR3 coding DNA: TGCGCCAGCAGCCAAAAGAGGAGCCAGCCCCAGCATTTT. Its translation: CASSQKRSQPQHF.

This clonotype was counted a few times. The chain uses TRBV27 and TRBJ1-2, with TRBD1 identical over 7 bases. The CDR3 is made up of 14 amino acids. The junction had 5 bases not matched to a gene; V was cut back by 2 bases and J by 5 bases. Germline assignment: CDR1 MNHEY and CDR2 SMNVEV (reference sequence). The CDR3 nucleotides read TGTGCCAGCAGTTTACAGGGGGTAGGGTATGGCTACACCTTC. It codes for CASSLQGVGYGYTF.

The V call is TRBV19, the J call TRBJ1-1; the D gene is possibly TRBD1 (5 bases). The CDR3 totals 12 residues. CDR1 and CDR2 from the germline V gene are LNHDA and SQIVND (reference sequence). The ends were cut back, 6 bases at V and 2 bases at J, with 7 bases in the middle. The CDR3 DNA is TGTGCCAGTAGACAGGTTAACACTGAAGCTTTCTTT. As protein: CASRQVNTEAFF.

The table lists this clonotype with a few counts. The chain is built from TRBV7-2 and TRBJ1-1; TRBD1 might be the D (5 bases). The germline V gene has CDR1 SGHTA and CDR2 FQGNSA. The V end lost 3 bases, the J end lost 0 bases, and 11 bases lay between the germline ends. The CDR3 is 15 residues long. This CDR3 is CASSFWGHMNTEAFF. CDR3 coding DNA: TGTGCCAGCAGCTTTTGGGGCCACATGAACACTGAAGCTTTCTTT.

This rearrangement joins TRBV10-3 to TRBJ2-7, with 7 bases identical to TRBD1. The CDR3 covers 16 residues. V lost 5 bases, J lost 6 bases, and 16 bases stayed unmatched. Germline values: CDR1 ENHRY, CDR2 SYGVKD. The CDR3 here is CAISTPLHEGAFEQYF. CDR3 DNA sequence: TGTGCCATCAGTACCCCCTTACACGAGGGGGCATTCGAGCAGTACTTC.

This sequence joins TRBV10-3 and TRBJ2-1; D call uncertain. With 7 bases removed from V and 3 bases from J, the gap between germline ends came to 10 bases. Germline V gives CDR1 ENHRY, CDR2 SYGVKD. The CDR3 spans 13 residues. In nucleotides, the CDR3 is TGTGCCATCAATGGCGCCCTCTACAATGAGCAGTTCTTC. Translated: CAINGALYNEQFF.

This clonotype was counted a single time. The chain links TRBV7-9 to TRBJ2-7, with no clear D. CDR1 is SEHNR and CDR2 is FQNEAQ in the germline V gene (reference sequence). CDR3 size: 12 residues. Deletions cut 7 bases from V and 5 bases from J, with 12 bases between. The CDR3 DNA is TGTGCCAGCACTCGCCGGCAGAACGAGCAGTACTTC. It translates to CASTRRQNEQYF.

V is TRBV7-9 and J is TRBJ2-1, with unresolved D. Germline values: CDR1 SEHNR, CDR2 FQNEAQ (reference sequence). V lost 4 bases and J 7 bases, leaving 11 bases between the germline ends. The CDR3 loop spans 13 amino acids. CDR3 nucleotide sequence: TGTGCCAGCAGCTCAAACCTCGGGAATGAGCAGTTCTTC. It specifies CASSSNLGNEQFF. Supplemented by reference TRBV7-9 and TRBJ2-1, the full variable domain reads DTGVSQNPRHKITKRGQNVTFRCDPISEHNRLYWYRQTLGQGPEFLTYFQNEAQLEKSRLLSDRFSAERPKGSFSTLEIQRTEQGDSAMYLCASSSNLGNEQFFGPGTRLTVL.

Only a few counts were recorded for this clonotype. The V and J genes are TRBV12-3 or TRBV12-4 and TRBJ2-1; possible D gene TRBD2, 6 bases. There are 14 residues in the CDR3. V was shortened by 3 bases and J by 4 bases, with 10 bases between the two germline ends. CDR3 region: CASSLASAYNEQFF. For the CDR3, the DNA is TGTGCCAGCAGTTTGGCTAGCGCGTACAATGAGCAGTTCTTC.

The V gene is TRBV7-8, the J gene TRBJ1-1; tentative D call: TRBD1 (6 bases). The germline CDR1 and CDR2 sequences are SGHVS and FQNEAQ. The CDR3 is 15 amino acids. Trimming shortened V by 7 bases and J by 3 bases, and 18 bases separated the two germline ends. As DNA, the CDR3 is TGTGCCAGCATCATACAGGGATGGGGGGACACTGAAGCTTTCTTT. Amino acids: CASIIQGWGDTEAFF.

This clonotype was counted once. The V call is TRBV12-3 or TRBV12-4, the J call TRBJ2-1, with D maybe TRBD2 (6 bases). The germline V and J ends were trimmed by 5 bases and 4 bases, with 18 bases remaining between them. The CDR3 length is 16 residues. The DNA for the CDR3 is TGTGCCAGCAGTCCCCCGGGACTCTTATCTTACAATGAGCAGTTCTTC. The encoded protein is CASSPPGLLSYNEQFF.

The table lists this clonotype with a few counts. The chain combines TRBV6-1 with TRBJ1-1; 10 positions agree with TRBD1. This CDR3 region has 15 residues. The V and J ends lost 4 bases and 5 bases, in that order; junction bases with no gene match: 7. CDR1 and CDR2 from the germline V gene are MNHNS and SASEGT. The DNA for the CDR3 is TGTGCCAGCAGTGGAGCGACAGGGGGCCCTACTGAAGCTTTCTTT. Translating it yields CASSGATGGPTEAFF.

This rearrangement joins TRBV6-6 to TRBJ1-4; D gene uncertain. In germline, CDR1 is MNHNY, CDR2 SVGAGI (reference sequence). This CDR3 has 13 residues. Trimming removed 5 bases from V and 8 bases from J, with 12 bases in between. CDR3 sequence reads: CASSQTPREKLFF. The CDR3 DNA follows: TGTGCCAGCAGTCAGACCCCCCGGGAAAAACTGTTTTTT.

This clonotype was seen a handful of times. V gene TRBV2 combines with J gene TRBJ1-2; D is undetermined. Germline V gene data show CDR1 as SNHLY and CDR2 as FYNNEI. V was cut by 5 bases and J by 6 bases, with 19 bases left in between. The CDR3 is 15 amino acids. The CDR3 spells CASSHPNRDEDGYTF. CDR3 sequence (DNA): TGTGCCAGCAGTCATCCTAACCGTGACGAGGATGGCTACACCTTC.